Listed below are T cell receptor beta chains from one sample, sequenced in a study of cytomegalovirus exposure and HLA in healthy donors. Profiled with immunoSEQ multiplex PCR; TCRdb holds only in-frame clones, not every one. The table lists around 110,000 clones, approximately 78% of them singletons, with 22% in the top ten. The sequenced sample was PBMCs. Receptors originate from a man in his thirties or forties in good health and CMV-seropositive. CDR3s include the opening cysteine and the closing phenylalanine or tryptophan. Each record gives: V gene, J gene, D gene, clone size, CDR3 DNA, CDR3 protein. A D gene is named only where the DNA matches it firmly. The size field is filled for only some rows; it gives once, few, many or a size class.

V: TRBV5-6; J: TRBJ1-4; D: NA; size: NA; DNA: TGTGCCAGCAGCTTGGGAGGTGGAAAACTGTTTTTT; CDR3: CASSLGGGKLFF
V: TRBV2; J: TRBJ1-2; D: NA; size: few; DNA: TGTGCCAGCACCTGGACTGACTATGGCTACACCTTC; CDR3: CASTWTDYGYTF
V: TRBV7-2; J: TRBJ2-3; D: NA; size: NA; DNA: TGTGCCAGCAGCACACAACCGGACAGCCTAGATACGCAGTATTTT; CDR3: CASSTQPDSLDTQYF
V: TRBV5-1; J: TRBJ2-3; D: TRBD1; size: NA; DNA: TGCGCCAGCAGCGGTATCTCCTGGACAGGGGCGAATACGCAGTATTTT; CDR3: CASSGISWTGANTQYF
V: TRBV7-9; J: TRBJ2-3; D: NA; size: NA; DNA: TGTGCCAGCAAAGAGACCAGGTTTAGGACAGATACGCAGTATTTT; CDR3: CASKETRFRTDTQYF
V: TRBV6-4; J: TRBJ2-1; D: NA; size: NA; DNA: TGTGCCAGCAGCGGGAGCTCCTACAATGAGCAGTTCTTC; CDR3: CASSGSSYNEQFF
V: TRBV5-1; J: TRBJ1-5; D: NA; size: NA; DNA: TGCGCCAGCAGCTTGGGGGCAGCAAATCAGCCCCAGCATTTT; CDR3: CASSLGAANQPQHF
V: TRBV5-1; J: TRBJ2-2; D: TRBD1; size: few; DNA: TGCGCCAGCGATCCGACGACAGGGTCCAACACCGGGGAGCTGTTTTTT; CDR3: CASDPTTGSNTGELFF
V: TRBV2; J: TRBJ1-2; D: NA; size: NA; DNA: TGTGCCAGCAGCCTGCCGGGGGTTAACTATGGCTACACCTTC; CDR3: CASSLPGVNYGYTF
V: TRBV6-4; J: TRBJ2-3; D: TRBD2; size: NA; DNA: TGTGCCAGCAGCGCAAGCGGGGGCAGCACAGATACGCAGTATTTT; CDR3: CASSASGGSTDTQYF
V: TRBV7-9; J: TRBJ1-5; D: NA; size: NA; DNA: TGTTCCACCACCGACCTCCGGGGGAAGGGCAATCAGCCCCAGCATTTT; CDR3: CSTTDLRGKGNQPQHF
V: TRBV6-6; J: TRBJ1-5; D: TRBD1; size: NA; DNA: TGTGCCAGCAGTTCCGAAAGGGGGCTAGGCAATCAGCCCCAGCATTTT; CDR3: CASSSERGLGNQPQHF
V: TRBV5-4; J: TRBJ2-3; D: NA; size: NA; DNA: TGTGCCAGCACCAATGGGGGAACAGGGTCAACAGATACGCAGTATTTT; CDR3: CASTNGGTGSTDTQYF
V: TRBV6-6; J: TRBJ2-7; D: TRBD1; size: NA; DNA: TGTGCCAGCAACCCCGGCAGGGGGATACACGAGCAGTACTTC; CDR3: CASNPGRGIHEQYF
V: TRBV11-2; J: TRBJ2-1; D: NA; size: NA; DNA: TGTGCCAGCAGCTTAAATAAGCTAGTATACAATGAGCAGTTCTTC; CDR3: CASSLNKLVYNEQFF
V: TRBV12-2; J: TRBJ2-1; D: NA; size: NA; DNA: TGTGCAAGTCGCCTTCGGACGGGAACCTCCTACAATGAGCAGTTCTTC; CDR3: CASRLRTGTSYNEQFF
V: TRBV6-1; J: TRBJ1-6; D: NA; size: NA; DNA: TGTGCCAGCAGTGAAACTTTGTATTCACCCCTCCACTTT; CDR3: CASSETLYSPLHF
V: TRBV5-1; J: TRBJ2-1; D: TRBD2; size: NA; DNA: TGCGCCAGCAGCGGGAGGGTTGGAAATGAGCAGTTCTTC; CDR3: CASSGRVGNEQFF
V: TRBV2; J: TRBJ1-4; D: TRBD1; size: NA; DNA: TGTGCCAGCAGGGTAGGACAGGGAGAAAAACTGTTTTTT; CDR3: CASRVGQGEKLFF
V: TRBV5-6; J: TRBJ1-4; D: NA; size: NA; DNA: TGTGCCAGCAGCCTGGTGGAGACTAGAACTAATGAAAAACTGTTTTTT; CDR3: CASSLVETRTNEKLFF
V: TRBV2; J: TRBJ1-5; D: NA; size: NA; DNA: TGTGCCAGCAGGGCGAGACTGACCGGAGGCAATCAGCCCCAGCATTTT; CDR3: CASRARLTGGNQPQHF
V: TRBV25-1; J: TRBJ2-2; D: NA; size: NA; DNA: TGTGCCAGCAGTCCCCCCCCCAAGCGGGCTCCGAACACCGGGGAGCTGTTTTTT; CDR3: CASSPPPKRAPNTGELFF
V: TRBV13; J: TRBJ2-5; D: TRBD2; size: NA; DNA: TGTGCCAGCAGCTTGACTAGCGGACCCGCGGTAGGGGAGACCCAGTACTTC; CDR3: CASSLTSGPAVGETQYF
V: TRBV30; J: TRBJ2-1; D: NA; size: NA; DNA: TGTGCCTGGAGTGGAAACGGGTACAATGAGCAGTTCTTC; CDR3: CAWSGNGYNEQFF
V: TRBV5-4; J: TRBJ1-5; D: NA; size: NA; DNA: TGTGCCAGCGGGGCCGACGGTCGGCCCCAGCATTTT; CDR3: CASGADGRPQHF
V: TRBV20-1; J: TRBJ2-1; D: NA; size: NA; DNA: TGCAGTCCGACAGCCTACAATGAGCAGTTCTTC; CDR3: CSPTAYNEQFF
V: TRBV4-2; J: TRBJ2-7; D: TRBD1; size: NA; DNA: TGTGCCAGCAGCCAAGATTGGGACAGCTCCTACGAGCAGTACTTC; CDR3: CASSQDWDSSYEQYF
V: TRBV11-2; J: TRBJ1-1; D: NA; size: NA; DNA: TGTGCCAGCAGCCCCCGGCGGGGAAACACTGAAGCTTTCTTT; CDR3: CASSPRRGNTEAFF
V: TRBV7-3; J: TRBJ2-2; D: NA; size: NA; DNA: TGTGCCAGCAGCTTAAACGGGATCTCCGGGGAGCTGTTTTTT; CDR3: CASSLNGISGELFF
V: TRBV12-5; J: TRBJ1-5; D: NA; size: NA; DNA: TGTGCTAGTGGTTTGACAGCATTTCGCAATCAGCCCCAGCATTTT; CDR3: CASGLTAFRNQPQHF
V: TRBV10-1; J: TRBJ1-2; D: NA; size: NA; DNA: TGCGCCACCCAGGACACCTACCAGGGCTACACCTTC; CDR3: CATQDTYQGYTF
V: TRBV10-3; J: TRBJ1-1; D: NA; size: NA; DNA: TGTGCCATCAGTGGAGGGTTGAGAGACGGTGAAGCTTTCTTT; CDR3: CAISGGLRDGEAFF
V: TRBV9; J: TRBJ2-2; D: NA; size: NA; DNA: TGTGCCAGCAGCGTAAGGGGTGACAGCAACACCGGGGAGCTGTTTTTT; CDR3: CASSVRGDSNTGELFF